This entry features one TCR beta chain sequence. Its cognate antigen is unknown. The entry originates in a study of shared clonotypes between healthy human individuals. Points from the study as a whole: Clonotype sharing across donors was expected to vary with sequencing depth. Generation of non-shared clonotypes was less probable than generation of clonotypes shared by all four donors.

CD4+ cells underwent separation, giving CD45RA+ naive and CD45RA-negative memory subsets. Unmatched junction bases numbered 6, after V lost 3 bases and J lost 11 bases. CDR1 and CDR2 from the germline V gene are SGHRS and YFSETQ. This CDR3 contains 14 residues. Profiled with immunoSEQ multiplex PCR; TCRdb holds only in-frame clones, not every one. The sample carries about 2.4 million clones, approximately 92% recorded once. The source is a man aged 18 to 35 in good health. The chain employs TRBV5-1 and TRBJ1-6; 9 nucleotides align to TRBD1. The sample comprised naive CD4+ T cells sorted from blood. The subset here: CD45RA+ positively selected. CDR3 in amino acids: CASSSGQGRTPLHF. The CDR3, as DNA: TGCGCCAGCAGCTCTGGACAGGGGAGGACACCCCTCCACTTT.